The rows below give T cell receptor beta chains drawn from one sample of a study of T cell responses to AZD1222 COVID-19 vaccine. Profiling relied on immunoSEQ multiplex PCR, and the TCRdb table lists in-frame clones only, not all of them. This table holds roughly 110,000 clones, approximately 90% found once. This specimen consisted of peripheral blood, obtained on day 0 of AZD1222 vaccination. These receptors were taken from an adult in good health. Both conserved end residues are trimmed from each CDR3. Each record gives: V gene, J gene, CDR3 protein.

v_gene: TRBV5-1; j_gene: TRBJ1-2; CDR3aa: ASSSGQGNYGYT
v_gene: TRBV5-1; j_gene: TRBJ2-7; CDR3aa: ASSLDGWEQY
v_gene: TRBV30; j_gene: TRBJ1-3; CDR3aa: AWSGGKQNTIY
v_gene: TRBV20-1; j_gene: TRBJ1-3; CDR3aa: SAMTGNTIY
v_gene: TRBV5-1; j_gene: TRBJ2-3; CDR3aa: ASSLASRISPEDNTDTQY
v_gene: TRBV28; j_gene: TRBJ1-2; CDR3aa: ASSVGLEGYT
v_gene: TRBV21-1; j_gene: TRBJ1-2; CDR3aa: ASSKRTVNINYGYT
v_gene: TRBV6-2/TRBV6-3; j_gene: TRBJ2-1; CDR3aa: ASSYRASLF
v_gene: TRBV27; j_gene: TRBJ1-2; CDR3aa: ASGPMGAANYGYT
v_gene: TRBV30; j_gene: TRBJ1-1; CDR3aa: AWSVGIALNTEAF
v_gene: TRBV28; j_gene: TRBJ1-6; CDR3aa: ASSYLNSPLH
v_gene: TRBV24-1; j_gene: TRBJ1-5; CDR3aa: ATSDSRSPNQPQH
v_gene: TRBV5-1; j_gene: TRBJ2-1; CDR3aa: ASSSGQNLLSYNEQF
v_gene: TRBV7-9; j_gene: TRBJ2-5; CDR3aa: ASRFDRARETQY
v_gene: TRBV2; j_gene: TRBJ2-5; CDR3aa: ASTLQETQY
v_gene: TRBV5-1; j_gene: TRBJ1-1; CDR3aa: ASSNRGRNTEAF
v_gene: TRBV5-1; j_gene: TRBJ1-1; CDR3aa: ASSRDFTKAF
v_gene: TRBV27; j_gene: TRBJ1-1; CDR3aa: ASRELRGLNTEAF
v_gene: TRBV7-9; j_gene: TRBJ2-7; CDR3aa: ASSFSGVSYEQY
v_gene: TRBV28; j_gene: TRBJ1-3; CDR3aa: ASSSPGVWGNTIY
v_gene: TRBV5-1; j_gene: TRBJ2-2; CDR3aa: ASSPLMVAGDTGELF
v_gene: TRBV5-4; j_gene: TRBJ1-2; CDR3aa: ASSFEQGSNYGYT
v_gene: TRBV28; j_gene: TRBJ1-4; CDR3aa: ASSLAGVNEKLF
v_gene: TRBV9; j_gene: TRBJ2-7; CDR3aa: ASSVAAGLHYEQY
v_gene: TRBV16; j_gene: TRBJ1-1; CDR3aa: ASSPQGGVGTEAF
v_gene: TRBV19; j_gene: TRBJ2-3; CDR3aa: ASSIFGGLADTQY
v_gene: TRBV11-3; j_gene: TRBJ2-5; CDR3aa: ASSLGQGEETQY
v_gene: TRBV19; j_gene: TRBJ1-2; CDR3aa: ASSTPGLSYGYT
v_gene: TRBV30; j_gene: TRBJ2-6; CDR3aa: AWSVDSGANVLT
v_gene: TRBV5-1; j_gene: TRBJ1-5; CDR3aa: ASSLDPSNQPQH
v_gene: TRBV7-9; j_gene: TRBJ1-1; CDR3aa: ASSLRAMNTEAF
v_gene: TRBV15; j_gene: TRBJ1-4; CDR3aa: ATSRDTSGTYNEKLF
v_gene: TRBV29-1; j_gene: TRBJ2-1; CDR3aa: SVESYGQGDNEQF
v_gene: TRBV28; j_gene: TRBJ2-2; CDR3aa: ASSLAGVKPGELF
v_gene: TRBV29-1; j_gene: TRBJ2-5; CDR3aa: SVWTSGGGTQY
v_gene: TRBV3-1/TRBV3-2; j_gene: TRBJ2-1; CDR3aa: ASRPGLAGFNEQF
v_gene: TRBV7-3; j_gene: TRBJ2-3; CDR3aa: ASSFGTAGDTQY
v_gene: TRBV7-9; j_gene: TRBJ2-1; CDR3aa: ASSFPGTSGNEQF
v_gene: TRBV5-4; j_gene: TRBJ2-1; CDR3aa: ASSLLASGSNEQF
v_gene: TRBV28; j_gene: TRBJ1-1; CDR3aa: ASSPLSRGNTEAF
v_gene: TRBV7-9; j_gene: TRBJ2-7; CDR3aa: ASSFSGQGNYEQY
v_gene: TRBV18; j_gene: TRBJ1-2; CDR3aa: ASSPSPGDGYT
v_gene: TRBV6-5; j_gene: TRBJ2-7; CDR3aa: ASSPGPTYEQY
v_gene: TRBV4-2; j_gene: TRBJ1-1; CDR3aa: ASSQDQGYGELEAF
v_gene: TRBV7-2; j_gene: TRBJ2-5; CDR3aa: ASSFHKDQETQY
v_gene: TRBV19; j_gene: TRBJ1-6; CDR3aa: ASSIGQLTSLH
v_gene: TRBV20-1; j_gene: TRBJ2-2; CDR3aa: SASNRVAGELF
v_gene: TRBV18; j_gene: TRBJ1-2; CDR3aa: ASSPDSNYGYT
v_gene: TRBV9; j_gene: TRBJ1-1; CDR3aa: ASSVLGGGNTEAF
v_gene: TRBV7-3; j_gene: TRBJ2-1; CDR3aa: ASSSRNSGRLQGEQF
v_gene: TRBV9; j_gene: TRBJ2-5; CDR3aa: ASSPGGGGRQETQY
v_gene: TRBV5-1; j_gene: TRBJ2-7; CDR3aa: ASSLGLAGATYEQY
v_gene: TRBV6-6; j_gene: TRBJ2-7; CDR3aa: ASSYSVRAEQY
v_gene: TRBV5-8; j_gene: TRBJ2-2; CDR3aa: ASSLAPGRWNTGELF